A single sample gave rise to the 16 T cell receptor beta chains below, sequenced in a study of T cells in Graves' hyperthyroidism and ophthalmopathy. Amplified TCR beta CDR3 regions derived from RNA transcripts. HTBI primers were used for first-round RT-PCR of the TCR CDR3. TCRdb independently ran MiXCR on the multiplex PCR reads; one entry per CDR3 protein. The sample has some 500,000 distinct CDR3 sequences, roughly an eighth seen once. The sample taken for sequencing was blood. The receptors were gathered from a woman younger than 30 with Graves' hyperthyroidism.

This clonotype appeared many times. V is TRBV27 and J is TRBJ2-1; TRBD1 is a possible D gene (5 bases). CDR3 size: 14 residues. Germline V lookup: CDR1 MNHEY, CDR2 SMNVEV (reference sequence). Trimming pared 3 bases from V and 6 bases from J, leaving 12 bases between. CDR3 nucleotide sequence: TGTGCCAGCAGTTTGAGTAAGGGGCGCAATGAGCAGTTCTTC. Its translation is CASSLSKGRNEQFF.

This clonotype was detected ten times or more. The chain employs TRBV7-2 and TRBJ1-2; 8 bases line up with TRBD1. CDR3 length equals 16 residues. The J segment lost 5 bases and the V segment lost 5 bases, leaving 13 bases of the junction unmatched. CDR1 is SGHTA, CDR2 FQGNSA, per germline. CDR3 in amino acids: CASSRTHTGGGYGYTF. CDR3 nucleotide sequence: TGTGCCAGCAGCCGAACACATACAGGGGGAGGGTATGGCTACACCTTC.

This clonotype was picked up many times. This chain uses TRBV20-1 with TRBJ1-4, with D possibly being TRBD1 (5 bases). The CDR3 runs 13 residues. V lost 3 bases and J lost 8, with 13 bases in between. Germline V CDR1 and CDR2: DFQATT, SNEGSKA (reference sequence). CDR3: CSARMGQREKLFF. CDR3 DNA sequence: TGCAGTGCTAGGATGGGGCAGAGGGAAAAACTGTTTTTT.

Ten or more counts support this clonotype. The chain uses TRBV12-3 or TRBV12-4 and TRBJ2-7; 12 bases are shared with TRBD2. The CDR3 totals 13 residues. With 10 bases clipped from V and 5 bases from J, the junction kept 6 bases outside the gene matches. The CDR3: CATRLAGADEQYF. CDR3 DNA sequence: TGTGCCACCAGACTAGCGGGAGCTGACGAGCAGTACTTC.

This clonotype was seen ten or more times. The genes are TRBV6-1 and TRBJ1-1, with 9 nucleotides matching TRBD1. V gave up 6 bases and J gave up 0 bases; unmatched junction bases: 11. The length of the CDR3 is 17 residues. Germline V lookup: CDR1 MNHNS, CDR2 SASEGT. CDR3 in amino acids: CASRAGQGTMMNTEAFF. The CDR3 bases are TGTGCCAGCAGGGCGGGACAGGGTACAATGATGAACACTGAAGCTTTCTTT.

A few counts support this clonotype. The gene calls are TRBV19 and TRBJ1-5; 8 bases are shared with TRBD1. The V gene end was trimmed by 4 bases and the J gene end by 6 bases; junction bases not matched to a gene: 11. The germline V gene has CDR1 LNHDA and CDR2 SQIVND (reference sequence). CDR3 length: 16 residues. Written as DNA, the CDR3 is TGTGCCAGTAGTAACCCCGAAGACAGGGGCCGTCAGCCCCAGCATTTT. It translates to CASSNPEDRGRQPQHF.

At least ten counts were recorded for this clonotype. The rearrangement uses TRBV12-5 and TRBJ2-1; D is undetermined. CDR3 size: 18 residues. Trimming removed 1 base from V and 0 bases from J, with 16 bases in between. Per the germline V gene, CDR1 is LGHNT and CDR2 is FRNRAP. Here the CDR3 reads CASGLDPREPDSYNEQFF. CDR3 coding DNA: TGTGCTAGTGGTTTGGATCCCCGAGAGCCTGACTCCTACAATGAGCAGTTCTTC. Filled out from reference TRBV12-5 and TRBJ2-1, the complete variable domain reads DARVTQTPRHKVTEMGQEVTMRCQPILGHNTVFWYRQTMMQGLELLAYFRNRAPLDDSGMPKDRFSAEMPDATLATLKIQPSEPRDSAVYFCASGLDPREPDSYNEQFFGPGTRLTVL.

For this clonotype: This may come from a read error, since a much larger clone is one base off. CDR3 DNA sequence: TGTGCCAGCAACCATAAGAAGCTGTTTTTT. Its protein is CASNHKKLFF. The chain recombines TRBV28 with TRBJ2-2; D remains unclear. V lost 7 bases to trimming and J lost 12 bases, with 9 bases between them. CDR1 MDHEN and CDR2 SYDVKM come from the germline V gene. The CDR3 covers 10 residues.

This clonotype was seen ten or more times. The chain carries TRBV7-8 and TRBJ2-7; 13 nucleotides line up with TRBD2. Germline V CDR1 and CDR2: SGHVS, FQNEAQ. Germline trimming cut 4 bases from V and 7 bases from J; bases unmatched to any gene: 7. The CDR3 loop spans 15 amino acids. For the CDR3, the DNA is TGTGCCAGCAGCTCCAGACTAGCGGGAGGTAGGGAGCAGTACTTC. Protein: CASSSRLAGGREQYF.

With regard to this clonotype: A much larger clone is a single base away; this may be a read error. The chain is built from TRBV20-1 and TRBJ2-5, with 7 bases fitting TRBD1. Germline V CDR1 and CDR2: DFQATT, SNEGSKA (reference sequence). This CDR3 comprises 14 residues. The CDR3 nucleotides read TGCAGTGCCCTGACAGGGAGATTAGGAGAGGCCCAGTACTTC. It codes for CSALTGRLGEAQYF.

This clonotype was observed at least ten times. The chain uses TRBV5-8 and TRBJ2-3; D not certain. The V gene lost 0 bases and the J gene lost 0 bases, with 8 bases spanning the gap. The V gene's germline CDR1 is SGHTS and CDR2 YDEGEE. This CDR3 is built from 15 residues. CDR3 bases: TGTGCCAGCAGCTTGGTCTACTCTAGCACAGATACGCAGTATTTT. Amino acids: CASSLVYSSTDTQYF.

This clonotype was observed many times. The V and J genes are TRBV20-1 and TRBJ2-7, with TRBD2 matching over 8 bases. The trim removed 5 bases at V and 5 bases at J, leaving 17 bases unmatched. Per the germline V gene, CDR1 is DFQATT and CDR2 is SNEGSKA (reference sequence). There are 16 residues in the CDR3. In nucleotides, the CDR3 is TGCAGTGCTGCCGGTACTAGCGGAGCTTTTTTCCACGAGCAGTACTTC. This encodes CSAAGTSGAFFHEQYF.

The rearrangement links TRBV3-1 to TRBJ2-1; 7 bases match TRBD2. The CDR3 contains 16 residues. V lost 4 bases to trimming and J lost 1 base; unmatched junction nucleotides: 7. Per germline, CDR1 LGHDT and CDR2 YNNKEL (reference sequence). The CDR3 loop is CASSPLRETSYNEQFF. CDR3 nucleotides: TGTGCCAGCAGCCCCCTGCGGGAGACGTCCTACAATGAGCAGTTCTTC.

This clonotype was seen repeatedly, ten times or more. The rearrangement joins TRBV5-1 to TRBJ1-3; no definite D call. CDR3 length: 15 residues. Germline CDR1 and CDR2: SGHRS and YFSETQ. V gave up 0 bases and J gave up 0 bases, with 7 bases separating them. The CDR3 DNA follows: TGCGCCAGCAGCTTGGACTCCGACTCTGGAAACACCATATATTTT. It codes for CASSLDSDSGNTIYF.

This clonotype has at least ten counts. The chain employs TRBV12-3 or TRBV12-4 and TRBJ2-7; D is possibly TRBD2 (5 bases). Trimming cost V 2 bases and J 2 bases, with 13 bases left between them. This CDR3 is 15 amino acids long. The CDR3 bases are TGTGCCAGCAGTTTATCGGGGAGACTACCCTACGAGCAGTACTTC. It codes for CASSLSGRLPYEQYF.

This clonotype was detected many times. CDR3 loop: CASSDGVGEQFF. In DNA, the CDR3 is TGTGCCAGCAGTGATGGGGTCGGTGAGCAGTTCTTC. The chain combines TRBV12-3 or TRBV12-4 with TRBJ2-1; no definite D call. The V end was cut by 5 bases, the J end by 9 bases, with 11 bases between. The CDR3 length is 12 residues.